A selection of T cell receptor beta chains follows, all from one sample in a study of prognosis after radiotherapy for stage I lung cancer. TCRdb independently ran MiXCR on the multiplex PCR reads; one entry per CDR3 protein. This table has 20,000 to 30,000 distinct CDR3 sequences, more than 35% appearing once. Sequencing used PBMCs, obtained before or after stereotactic body radiation therapy (not recorded which). These receptors were obtained from a donor aged 50 or older with non-small cell lung cancer. The CDR3 runs from the conserved cysteine through the conserved F or W. A D gene is named only where the DNA matches it firmly. The listing skips clone size in some rows; elsewhere it reads once, few, many or a size class.

cdr3_aa cdr3_nt j_call d_call v_call clone_size
CSARRGLAGAEDTQYF TGCAGTGCTAGGAGGGGACTAGCGGGAGCGGAAGATACGCAGTATTTT TRBJ2-3 TRBD2 TRBV20-1 many
CASSPTSGATDTQYF TGTGCCAGCAGCCCTACTAGCGGGGCCACAGATACGCAGTATTTT TRBJ2-3 TRBD2 TRBV3-1 NA
CAISPRRVGTDTQYF TGTGCCATCAGCCCACGGCGGGTGGGGACAGATACGCAGTATTTT TRBJ2-3 NA TRBV7-6 NA
CASSIPKTAGPDGYTF TGTGCCAGTAGTATACCTAAAACGGCAGGGCCCGATGGCTACACCTTC TRBJ1-2 NA TRBV19 many
CASSLARSGYEQYF TGTGCCAGCAGTTTAGCCCGGAGTGGGTACGAGCAGTACTTC TRBJ2-7 NA TRBV12-3/TRBV12-4 many
CASIHRATGELFF TGTGCCAGTATCCACAGGGCCACCGGGGAGCTGTTTTTT TRBJ2-2 NA TRBV3-1 NA
CASSPIRQYEQYF TGTGCCAGCTCACCCATCCGACAGTACGAGCAGTACTTC TRBJ2-7 NA TRBV18 many
CASSLAEEQETQYF TGTGCCAGCAGCTTAGCGGAAGAACAAGAGACCCAGTACTTC TRBJ2-5 NA TRBV13 many
CASTLVNTEAFF TGTGCCAGCACCTTGGTGAACACTGAAGCTTTCTTT TRBJ1-1 NA TRBV7-9 NA
CANRIPGPPTGTQYF TGTGCCAACAGAATACCGGGCCCCCCGACGGGTACGCAGTATTTT TRBJ2-3 NA TRBV28 NA
CASSPGQGTEAFF TGTGCCAGCAGCCCGGGACAGGGCACTGAAGCTTTCTTT TRBJ1-1 TRBD1 TRBV11-2 many